This T cell receptor (beta chain) stems from a study of human T cells and chemical hapten exposure. Time point here: pre-sensitization, week 0. Specified treatment: therapeutic diphenylcyclopropenone sensitization with weekly scalp DPC. Trimming took 2 bases from V and 7 from J, leaving 6 bases between them. The CDR3 contains 11 residues. Germline V gene data show CDR1 as LGHDT and CDR2 as YNNKEL (reference sequence). Each CDR3 protein gets one entry after TCRdb re-called the RACE reads with MiXCR. Here the sample spans 62,000 or so distinct CDR3 sequences, over 9.5% being singletons. The J gene is TRBJ2-7, the V gene TRBV3-1; D is undetermined. This TCR came from a woman aged 50 to 60 with alopecia areata. Some clones in this sample may be carry-over from other donors' samples. The sequences come from whole blood, collected in connection with sensitization to the hapten diphenylcyclopropenone (DPC). The CDR3 DNA sequence: TGTGCCAGCAGCCAACAAGGGGAGCAGTACTTC. Translating it yields CASSQQGEQYF.